A few counts support the clone carrying this T cell receptor (beta chain). These data belong to a study of blood T cell repertoires in COVID-19. Per the germline V gene, CDR1 is SGHTA and CDR2 is FQGNSA. Trimming pared 4 bases from V and 3 bases from J, leaving 7 bases between. This CDR3 spans 13 amino acids. Method: immunoSEQ multiplex PCR; TCRdb's copy keeps in-frame clones and lacks some. The table records about 190,000 clones, about 77% of them present only once. V gene TRBV7-2 combines with J gene TRBJ1-3; D remains ambiguous. The sample comprised peripheral blood. This TCR came from a woman aged 80 or over with active or convalescent COVID-19. In DNA, the CDR3 is TGTGCCAGCAGCTCCTCGCGTGGAAACACCATATATTTT. It translates to CASSSSRGNTIYF.